This T cell receptor (beta chain) was found in a study of CD8 T cells in ankylosing spondylitis. Regarding the study as a whole: In the blood and synovial fluid of reactive arthritis, some motif variants had been previously reported. Seemingly characteristic of ankylosing spondylitis blood was a TCR beta motif consisting of 7 or 8 highly homologous variants. Peripheral blood samples showed relatively rare disease-linked clones, and these clones were CD8+. Disease-associated clones were reportedly significantly overrepresented in matched ankylosing spondylitis synovial fluid.

Germline-derived CDR1 and CDR2 are SQVTM and ANQGSEA. Trimming shortened V by 0 bases and J by 4 bases, and 7 bases separated the two germline ends. This CDR3 spans 12 amino acids. This clonotype was picked up many times. Antigen unknown. Quantitative barcoded 5'-RACE was used to prepare TCR beta libraries. TCRdb used MiXCR to reprocess the 5' RACE reads, holding one entry per CDR3 protein. The repertoire holds 200,000 to 250,000 distinct CDR3 sequences, with roughly 18% as singletons. This rearrangement joins TRBV29-1 to TRBJ2-7, with D unresolved. The clonotype was recovered from a male donor with ankylosing spondylitis. The sample taken for sequencing was blood, either unsorted or a sorted T cell fraction (not recorded which). The CDR3 DNA sequence: TGCAGCGTTGAAGATCAATCTTACGAGCAGTACTTC. Amino acid sequence: CSVEDQSYEQYF.